This T cell receptor beta chain was identified in a study of shared clonotypes between healthy human individuals. Study as a whole: A couple of female and a few male donors aged 18 to 49 were enrolled.

Study findings and constraints: Memory subsets generally showed lower estimated richness than naive subsets.

In the authors' workflow: Filtering differed for immunoSEQ, which gave only junction sequences without quality scores. Sequencing was performed with immunoSEQ multiplex PCR; in TCRdb, only in-frame clones are kept and a portion is missing. V and J calls and clone size are as listed in that table; D and trimming were resolved from the DNA. The table has approximately 1.4 million clones, around 98% seen once. Concerning this clone itself: What it binds is unknown.

Germline V CDR1 and CDR2: MDHEN, SYDVKM. Trimming pared 6 bases from V and 2 bases from J, leaving 14 bases between. The CDR3 length is 15 residues. Sequencing was carried out using naive CD4+ T cells sorted from blood. The subset was: CD45RA+ positively selected. This rearrangement joins TRBV28 to TRBJ2-1; D is unresolved. The source is a man aged 25-45 years in good health. In nucleotides, the CDR3 is TGTGCCAGCAGCTACGCTAGGAGCCCCTACAATGAGCAGTTCTTC. The encoded protein is CASSYARSPYNEQFF.